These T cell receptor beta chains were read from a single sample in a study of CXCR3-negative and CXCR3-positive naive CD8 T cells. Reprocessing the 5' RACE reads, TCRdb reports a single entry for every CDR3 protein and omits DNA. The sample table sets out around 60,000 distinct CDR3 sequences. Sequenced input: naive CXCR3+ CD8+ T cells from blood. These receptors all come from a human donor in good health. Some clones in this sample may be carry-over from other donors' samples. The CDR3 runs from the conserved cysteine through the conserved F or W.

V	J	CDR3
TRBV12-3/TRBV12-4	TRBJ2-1	CASSFEASNLHNEQFF
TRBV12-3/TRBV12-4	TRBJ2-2	CASSPGTKNGELFF
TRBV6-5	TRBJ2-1	CASTKKGGIVAEQFF
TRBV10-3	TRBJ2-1	CAISGSGGADEQFF
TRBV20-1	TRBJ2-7	CSARGGQGSYEQYF
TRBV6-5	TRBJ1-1	CASSSRTANTEAFF
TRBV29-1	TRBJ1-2	CSVEETGSFSNYGYTF
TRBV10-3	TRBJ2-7	CAISPRDRGLEQYF
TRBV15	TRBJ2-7	CATSTSGYYVEQYF
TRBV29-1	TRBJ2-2	CSVEGGDRYTGELFF
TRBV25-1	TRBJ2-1	CASSESRGSLNEQFF
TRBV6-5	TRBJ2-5	CASSPWGGPGETQYF
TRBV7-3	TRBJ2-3	CASSLTGGTITDTQYF
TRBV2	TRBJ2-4	CASRGITGIQYF
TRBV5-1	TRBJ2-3	CATRGRDRTDTQYF
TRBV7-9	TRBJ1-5	CASSLADRGKDGNQPQHF
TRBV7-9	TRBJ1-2	CASSLVGQSSNYGYTF
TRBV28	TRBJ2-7	CASRPRTGTVYEQYF
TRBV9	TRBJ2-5	CASSAGGAVVETQYF
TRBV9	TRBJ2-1	CASSVLNNEQFF
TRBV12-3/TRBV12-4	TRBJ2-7	CASSPVGLADYEQYF
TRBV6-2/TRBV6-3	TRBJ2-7	CASRGTGTYEQYF
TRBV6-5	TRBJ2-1	CASSSDRVYNEQFF
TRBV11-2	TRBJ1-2	CANSFDSTPNYGYTF
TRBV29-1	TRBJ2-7	CSVEPRGESGYEQYF
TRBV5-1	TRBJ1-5	CASSLGQSAVPQPQHF
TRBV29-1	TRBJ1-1	CSQHTDLDTEAFF
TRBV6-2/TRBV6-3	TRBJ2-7	CASSSRQGEYEQYF
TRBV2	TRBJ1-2	CASSESGGRYYGYTF
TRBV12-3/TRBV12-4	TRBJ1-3	CASSLAGWGNTIYF
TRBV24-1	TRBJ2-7	CATSDAGTTYYEQYF
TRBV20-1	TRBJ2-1	CSAPGVFDLSYNEQFF
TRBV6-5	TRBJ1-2	CASSYSREYYGYTF
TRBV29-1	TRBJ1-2	CSVLTEYGYTF
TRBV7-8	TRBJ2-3	CASSRHSAGGEEDTQYF
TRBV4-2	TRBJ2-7	CASSQDLPSLYYEQYF
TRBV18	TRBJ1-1	CASSPLGWGTEAFF
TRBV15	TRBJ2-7	CATSRDSNTGTGVLEQYF
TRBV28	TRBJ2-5	CASSLFSGTGGEETQYF
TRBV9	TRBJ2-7	CASSAGTKPYEQYF
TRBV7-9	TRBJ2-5	CASSALVETQYF
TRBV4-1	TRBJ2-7	CASSQVPYYEQYF
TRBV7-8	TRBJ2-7	CASSLFLGPSYEQYF
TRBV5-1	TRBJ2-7	CASSLTSGTFYEQYF
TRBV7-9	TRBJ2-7	CAGSSVGSYEQYF
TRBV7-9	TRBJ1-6	CASSPPGRGNSPLHF
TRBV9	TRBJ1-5	CASSVGRVDQPQHF
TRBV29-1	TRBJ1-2	CSVEAQDRGPWDWYGYTF
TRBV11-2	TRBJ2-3	CASSLALTDTQYF
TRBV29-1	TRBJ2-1	CSVEDLGYEQFF
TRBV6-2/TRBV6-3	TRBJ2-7	CASSGGLAAEEQYF
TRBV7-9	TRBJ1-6	CASSSPGTAYNSPLHF
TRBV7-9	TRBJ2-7	CASSAIGGKNEQYF
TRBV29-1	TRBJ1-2	CSVGPLGNYGYTF